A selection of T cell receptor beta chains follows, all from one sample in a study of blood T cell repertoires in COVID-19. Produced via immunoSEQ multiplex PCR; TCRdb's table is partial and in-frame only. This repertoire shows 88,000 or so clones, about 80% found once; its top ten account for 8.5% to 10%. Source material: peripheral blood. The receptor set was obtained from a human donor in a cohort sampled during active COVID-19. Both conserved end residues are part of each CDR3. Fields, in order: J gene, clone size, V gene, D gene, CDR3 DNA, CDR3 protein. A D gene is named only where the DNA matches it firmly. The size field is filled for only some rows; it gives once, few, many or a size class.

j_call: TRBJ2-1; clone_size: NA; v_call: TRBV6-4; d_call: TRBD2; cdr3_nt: TGTGCCAGTATGCTCGTAGCGGGAGGCTACAATGAGCAGTTCTTC; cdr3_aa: CASMLVAGGYNEQFF
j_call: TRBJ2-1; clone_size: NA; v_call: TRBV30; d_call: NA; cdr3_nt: TGTGCCTGGAGTGTAGACGACTCCCCCTACAATGAGCAGTTCTTC; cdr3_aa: CAWSVDDSPYNEQFF
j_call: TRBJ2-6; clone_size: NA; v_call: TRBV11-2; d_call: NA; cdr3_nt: TGTGCCAGCAGCTTTCATTCCCGGTCTGGGGCCAACGTCCTGACTTTC; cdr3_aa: CASSFHSRSGANVLTF
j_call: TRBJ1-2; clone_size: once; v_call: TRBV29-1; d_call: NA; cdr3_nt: TGCAGCGTTGAAGGAACAGCCTATGGCTACACCTTC; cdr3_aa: CSVEGTAYGYTF
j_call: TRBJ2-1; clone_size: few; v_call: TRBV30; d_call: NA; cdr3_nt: TGTGCCTGGAACCCAGTTAGCCATGGGAATGAGCAGTTCTTC; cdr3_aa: CAWNPVSHGNEQFF
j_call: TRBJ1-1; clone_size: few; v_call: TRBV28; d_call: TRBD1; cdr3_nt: TGTGCCAGCAGTTCCCACAGGGGAGCCTTTGAAGCTTTCTTT; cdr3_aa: CASSSHRGAFEAFF
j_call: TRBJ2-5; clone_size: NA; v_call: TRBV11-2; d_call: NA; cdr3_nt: TGTGCCAGCAGCAAGGGGCACGGGGAGACCCAGTACTTC; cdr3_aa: CASSKGHGETQYF
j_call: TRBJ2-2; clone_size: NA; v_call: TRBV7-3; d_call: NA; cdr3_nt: TGTGCCAGCAGCCAACAGGGCGGGGAGCTGTTTTTT; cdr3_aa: CASSQQGGELFF
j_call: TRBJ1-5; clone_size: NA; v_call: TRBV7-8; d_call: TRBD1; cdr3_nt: TGTGCCAGCAGCTGGGACAGGGCAAATCAGCCCCAGCATTTT; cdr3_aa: CASSWDRANQPQHF
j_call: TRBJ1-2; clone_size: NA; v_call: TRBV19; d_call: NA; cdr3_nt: TGTGCCAGTAGTACTTCGCAGGGGTATGGCTACACCTTC; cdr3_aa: CASSTSQGYGYTF
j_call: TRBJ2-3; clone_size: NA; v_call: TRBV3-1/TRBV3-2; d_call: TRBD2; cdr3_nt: TGTGCCAGCAGCCAAGATTACGGGGGGAACACAGATACGCAGTATTTT; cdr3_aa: CASSQDYGGNTDTQYF
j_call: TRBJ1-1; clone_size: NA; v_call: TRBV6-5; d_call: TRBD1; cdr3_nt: TGTGCCAGCGGGTTCGACAGGGACACTGAAGCTTTCTTT; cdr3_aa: CASGFDRDTEAFF
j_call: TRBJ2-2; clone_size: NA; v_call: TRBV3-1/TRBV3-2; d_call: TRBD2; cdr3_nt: TGTGCCAGCAGCCAAATTTCGGGGGAGGGCCCGGCCACCGGGGAGCTGTTTTTT; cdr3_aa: CASSQISGEGPATGELFF
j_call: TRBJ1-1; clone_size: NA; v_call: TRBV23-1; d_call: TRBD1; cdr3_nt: TGCGCCAACCGCAGGGGGCGAGGGACTGAAGCTTTCTTT; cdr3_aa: CANRRGRGTEAFF
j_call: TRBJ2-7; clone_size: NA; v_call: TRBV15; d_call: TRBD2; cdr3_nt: TGTGCCACCAGCAGAGATCTGGGAGGGAAGAACGAGCAGTACTTC; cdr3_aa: CATSRDLGGKNEQYF
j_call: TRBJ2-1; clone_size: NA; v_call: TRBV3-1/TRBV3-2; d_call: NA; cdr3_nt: TGTGCCAGCAGCCCAACGGCCGGGTTGGCGTTCTTC; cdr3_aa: CASSPTAGLAFF
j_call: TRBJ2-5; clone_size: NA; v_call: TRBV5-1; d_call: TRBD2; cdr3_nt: TGCGCCAGCAGCTTCGGGACTAGCGGACCGCGAGAGACCCAGTACTTC; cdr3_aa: CASSFGTSGPRETQYF
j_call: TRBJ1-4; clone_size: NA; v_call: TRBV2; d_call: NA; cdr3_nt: TGTGCCAGCAGGCGGTTGACAGCTACAACTAATGAAAAACTGTTTTTT; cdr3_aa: CASRRLTATTNEKLFF
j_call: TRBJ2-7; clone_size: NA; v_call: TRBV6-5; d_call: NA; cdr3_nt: TGTGCCAGCAGCATGACAGGCTCCACCTACGAGCAGTACTTC; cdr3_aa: CASSMTGSTYEQYF
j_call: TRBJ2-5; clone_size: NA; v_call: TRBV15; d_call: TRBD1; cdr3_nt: TGTGCCACCAAGACAGGGGCCCAAGAGACCCAGTACTTC; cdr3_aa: CATKTGAQETQYF
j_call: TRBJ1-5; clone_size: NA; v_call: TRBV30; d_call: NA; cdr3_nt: TGTGCCTGGAGTGTAACGGAGGGCACCAATCAGCCCCAGCATTTT; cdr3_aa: CAWSVTEGTNQPQHF
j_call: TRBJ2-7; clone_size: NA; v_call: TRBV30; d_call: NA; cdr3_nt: TGTGCCTGGAGTGTAGGCCGGGACAAAGGGAGCTACGAGCAGTACTTC; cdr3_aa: CAWSVGRDKGSYEQYF
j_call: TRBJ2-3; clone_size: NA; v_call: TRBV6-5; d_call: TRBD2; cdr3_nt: TGTGCCAGCAGCCGACTAGCTTATAACACAGATACGCAGTATTTT; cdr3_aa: CASSRLAYNTDTQYF
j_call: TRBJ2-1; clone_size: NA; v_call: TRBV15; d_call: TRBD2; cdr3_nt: TGTGCCACCAGGAGAAGGCGGGAGGGGCACAATGAGCAGTTCTTC; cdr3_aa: CATRRRREGHNEQFF
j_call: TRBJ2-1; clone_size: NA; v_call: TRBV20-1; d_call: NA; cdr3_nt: TGCAGTGCTAGTGTTTTCGGGAGCTCCTACAATGAGCAGTTCTTC; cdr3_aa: CSASVFGSSYNEQFF
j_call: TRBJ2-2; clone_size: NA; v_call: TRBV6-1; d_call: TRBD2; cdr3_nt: TGTGCCAGCAGTGGGTTAGCGGGGGGGCCAACCGGGGAGCTGTTTTTT; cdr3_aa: CASSGLAGGPTGELFF
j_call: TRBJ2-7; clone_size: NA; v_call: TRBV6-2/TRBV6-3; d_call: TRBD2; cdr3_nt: TGTGCCAGCAGCCTTCCGGGGGGGAACGGCTACGAGCAGTACTTC; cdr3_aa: CASSLPGGNGYEQYF
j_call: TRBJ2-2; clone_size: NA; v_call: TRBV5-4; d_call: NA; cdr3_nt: TGTGCCAGCAGCTTAGGGGCTAGGAACACCGGGGAGCTGTTTTTT; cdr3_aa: CASSLGARNTGELFF
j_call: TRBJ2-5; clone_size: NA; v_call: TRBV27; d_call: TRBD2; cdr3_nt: TGTGCCAGCCGACTAGCGGGGGCGGGGGAGACCCAGTACTTC; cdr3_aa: CASRLAGAGETQYF
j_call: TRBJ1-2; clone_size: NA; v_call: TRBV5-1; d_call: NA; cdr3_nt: TGCGCCAGCAGCGACGGTGGAGAATATGGCTACACCTTC; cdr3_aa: CASSDGGEYGYTF
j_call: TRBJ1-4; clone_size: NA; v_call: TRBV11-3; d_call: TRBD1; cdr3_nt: TGTGCCAGCAGCTTCCTCCCGGGACAGCATGAAAAACTGTTTTTT; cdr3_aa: CASSFLPGQHEKLFF
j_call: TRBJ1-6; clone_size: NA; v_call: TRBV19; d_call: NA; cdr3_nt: TGTGCCAGTATTGGGCCAACCTATAATTCACCCCTCCACTTT; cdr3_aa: CASIGPTYNSPLHF
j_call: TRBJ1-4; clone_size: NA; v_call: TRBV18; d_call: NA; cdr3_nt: TGTGCCAGCTCACTTATGACAGACCGTTTTAATGAAAAACTGTTTTTT; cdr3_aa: CASSLMTDRFNEKLFF
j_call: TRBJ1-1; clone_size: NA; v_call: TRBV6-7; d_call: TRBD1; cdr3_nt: TGTGCCAGCAGTGAGGACAGGGGGAATGAAGCTTTCTTT; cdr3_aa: CASSEDRGNEAFF
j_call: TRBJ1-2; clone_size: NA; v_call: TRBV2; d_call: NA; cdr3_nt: TGTGCCAGCAGGCAAACAGGCACCTATGGCTACACCTTC; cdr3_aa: CASRQTGTYGYTF
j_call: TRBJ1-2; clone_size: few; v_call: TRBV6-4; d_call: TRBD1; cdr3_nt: TGTGCCAGCAGTGTAGAACAGGGGGAAGCCTATGGCTACACCTTC; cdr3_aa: CASSVEQGEAYGYTF
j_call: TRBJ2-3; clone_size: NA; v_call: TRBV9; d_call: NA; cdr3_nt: TGTGCCAGCAGCCCTCCGCCGGGGGATATTAGCACAGATACGCAGTATTTT; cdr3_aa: CASSPPPGDISTDTQYF
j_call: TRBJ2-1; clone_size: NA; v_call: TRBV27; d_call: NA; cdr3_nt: TGTGCCAGCAGTTTCCGTGTGGGGCCATCCTTTGCGGATGAGCAGTTCTTC; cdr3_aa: CASSFRVGPSFADEQFF
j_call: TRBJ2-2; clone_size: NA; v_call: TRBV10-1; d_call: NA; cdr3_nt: TGCGCCAGCAGTGAGCTTTCGAACACCGGGGAGCTGTTTTTT; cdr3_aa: CASSELSNTGELFF
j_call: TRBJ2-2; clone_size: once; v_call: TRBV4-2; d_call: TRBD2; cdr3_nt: TGTGCCAGCAGTCCCGGCGGGGGGACCACCGGGGAGCTGTTTTTT; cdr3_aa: CASSPGGGTTGELFF
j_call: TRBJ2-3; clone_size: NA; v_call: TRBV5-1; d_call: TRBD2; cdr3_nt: TGCGCCAGCAGCCCGGGGACTAGCGTGCGCACAGATACGCAGTATTTT; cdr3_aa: CASSPGTSVRTDTQYF
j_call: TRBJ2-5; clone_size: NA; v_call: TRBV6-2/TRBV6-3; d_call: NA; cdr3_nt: TGTGCCAGCAGTCAGAGGGTCGTCGGGGCGGGGACTCAAGAGACCCAGTACTTC; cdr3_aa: CASSQRVVGAGTQETQYF